This TCR beta chain was identified during a study of T cell responses to AZD1222 COVID-19 vaccine. Produced via immunoSEQ multiplex PCR; TCRdb's table is partial and in-frame only. The sample consists of fewer than 200,000 clones, about 92% of them appearing once. This clone was seen only once. The antigen is unknown. Study-wide results and limits: The study found Spike-specific TCR breadth and depth rose after two AZD1222 doses.

Sample: peripheral blood, taken on day 0 of AZD1222 vaccination. The TCR was taken from an adult in good health.

This CDR3 is CASSSSQANYGYTF. CDR3 sequence (DNA): TGCGCCAGCAGCTCCAGTCAAGCTAACTATGGCTACACCTTC. The chain employs TRBV5-1 and TRBJ1-2; D not resolved. Between the trimmed V and J ends, which lost 3 bases and 0 bases, there was a span of 9 bases. The CDR3 has 14 residues. Germline lookup yields CDR1 SGHRS and CDR2 YFSETQ.